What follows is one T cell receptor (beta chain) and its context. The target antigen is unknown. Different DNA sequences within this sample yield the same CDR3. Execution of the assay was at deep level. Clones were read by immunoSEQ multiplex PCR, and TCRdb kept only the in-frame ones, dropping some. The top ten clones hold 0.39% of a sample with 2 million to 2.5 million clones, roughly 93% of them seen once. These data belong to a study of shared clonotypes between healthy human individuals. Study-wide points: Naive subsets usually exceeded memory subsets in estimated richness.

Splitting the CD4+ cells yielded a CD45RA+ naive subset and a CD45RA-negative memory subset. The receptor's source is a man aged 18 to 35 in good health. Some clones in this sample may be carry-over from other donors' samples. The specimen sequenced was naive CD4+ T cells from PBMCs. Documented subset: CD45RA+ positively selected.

CDR3 in DNA: TGTGCCAGCAGCTTAGAATATGGTGGCGAGCAGTACTTC. Its protein product is CASSLEYGGEQYF. J is TRBJ2-7 and V is TRBV11-3; D remains unclear. Trimming took 0 bases from V and 6 from J, leaving 9 bases between them. The CDR3 extends over 13 amino acids. Germline V gives CDR1 SGHNT, CDR2 YENEEA.